Presented here are 23 T cell receptor beta chains from one specimen sequenced in a study of OX40 agonist ivuxolimab in advanced cancers. Measured with immunoSEQ multiplex PCR; TCRdb has only the in-frame clones, and not every one. The table lists 43,000 or so clones, roughly 86% of them singletons. The sample was CD4+ or CD8+ T cells sorted from blood, taken in a trial of the OX40 agonist ivuxolimab. Every receptor here comes from an adult with an advanced solid tumor such as melanoma, head and neck, liver or kidney cancer.

CDR3 residues: CASSQDLTSGIEQYF. The CDR3 DNA reads as TGTGCCAGCAGCCAAGATCTGACTAGCGGGATCGAGCAGTACTTC. The chain combines TRBV4-2 with TRBJ2-7; the match to TRBD2 covers 11 bases. Germline trimming cut 0 bases from V and 6 bases from J; bases unmatched to any gene: 4. CDR1 is LGHNA, CDR2 YNFKEQ, per germline. The CDR3 spans 15 residues.

V usage is TRBV2 and J usage is TRBJ1-3, with 8 positions matching TRBD1. In germline, CDR1 is SNHLY, CDR2 FYNNEI. Trimming at V came to 7 bases and at J to 2 bases, leaving 10 bases not matched to a gene. The CDR3 totals 16 residues. The DNA of the CDR3 is TGTGCCAGCACCTTCGTGGACAGGGAAGCTGGAAACACCATATATTTT. Translation: CASTFVDREAGNTIYF.

This clone appeared a single time. The chain has TRBV2 and TRBJ2-5, with D unresolved. Germline CDR1 SNHLY, CDR2 FYNNEI. This CDR3 has 11 amino acids. The germline V and J ends were trimmed by 5 bases and 5 bases, with 6 bases remaining between them. The CDR3 nucleotides are TGTGCCAGCAGTTTCTGGGAGACCCAGTACTTC. Protein product: CASSFWETQYF.

The chain joins TRBV10-1 to TRBJ2-3, with 8 bases aligning to TRBD1. The CDR3 is 14 amino acids. Trimming at V came to 11 bases and at J to 3 bases, leaving 10 bases not matched to a gene. Germline CDR1 reads WNHNN; CDR2 reads SYGVQD (reference sequence). The CDR3 spells CASAGQGLTDTQYF. The CDR3 nucleotides are TGCGCCTCAGCCGGACAGGGTTTGACAGATACGCAGTATTTT.

The table lists this clone with a few counts. The sample contains more than one DNA sequence encoding this CDR3. The chain joins TRBV12-2 to TRBJ2-7; no check of the table's D call, TRBD1, against the DNA was made. TRBV12-2 counts as a pseudogene. CDR3 length: 19 residues. CDR3 residues: CASRLGIRPPGTGDYEQYF. DNA of the CDR3: TGTGCAAGTCGCTTAGGTATTCGTCCCCCCGGGACAGGAGACTACGAGCAGTACTTC.

The chain carries TRBV7-9 and TRBJ2-3; unclear D gene. This CDR3 is 13 amino acids long. The V end lost 2 bases, the J end lost 0 bases, and 3 bases lay between the germline ends. Germline lookup yields CDR1 SEHNR and CDR2 FQNEAQ (reference sequence). CDR3 sequence reads: CASSLPSTDTQYF. The CDR3 nucleotides are TGTGCCAGCAGCTTACCTAGCACAGATACGCAGTATTTT. Together with reference TRBV7-9 and TRBJ2-3, the CDR3 gives the full variable domain: DTGVSQNPRHKITKRGQNVTFRCDPISEHNRLYWYRQTLGQGPEFLTYFQNEAQLEKSRLLSDRFSAERPKGSFSTLEIQRTEQGDSAMYLCASSLPSTDTQYFGPGTRLTVL.

By its share, this clone is large (0.1 to 1%). This chain links TRBV2 with TRBJ1-2, with TRBD1 identical over 9 bases. This CDR3 has 15 amino acids. Germline V gives CDR1 SNHLY, CDR2 FYNNEI. V shed 5 bases, J shed 4 bases, and the junction held 8 bases outside the gene matches. CDR3 nucleotides: TGTGCCAGCAGTACACAGGGGGCGCAGAGCTATGGCTACACCTTC. Protein sequence: CASSTQGAQSYGYTF.

The J gene is TRBJ2-5, the V gene TRBV23-1; TRBD1 agrees at 9 bases. TRBV23-1 is an ORF; its function is uncertain. This CDR3 spans 15 amino acids. V dropped 2 bases and J dropped 7; count of bases not matched to a gene: 8. CDR3 in DNA: TGCGCCAGCAGTCAAAAACGGACAGGGGTAGCGACCCAGTACTTC. This encodes CASSQKRTGVATQYF.

The gene calls are TRBV2 and TRBJ2-5, with TRBD2 identical over 15 bases. The germline gives CDR1 SNHLY, CDR2 FYNNEI. With 4 bases clipped from V and 11 bases from J, the junction kept 8 bases outside the gene matches. CDR3 length: 15 amino acids. CDR3 bases: TGTGCCAGCAGTGCGGGGACTAGCGGGGGGCTTGGGCAGTACTTC. Its translation is CASSAGTSGGLGQYF. The full variable domain, with the rest looked up from reference TRBV2 and TRBJ2-5, is EPEVTQTPSHQVTQMGQEVILRCVPISNHLYFYWYRQILGQKVEFLVSFYNNEISEKSEIFDDQFSVERPDGSNFTLKIRSTKLEDSAMYFCASSAGTSGGLGQYFGPGTRLLVL.

This clone occurred once. This sequence joins TRBV9 and TRBJ2-5; no definite D call. The CDR3 covers 13 residues. Trimming took off 0 bases at V and 0 bases at J, with 3 bases between the two ends. Germline lookup yields CDR1 SGDLS and CDR2 YYNGEE. The CDR3 loop reads CASSVDNQETQYF. In DNA form, the CDR3 reads TGTGCCAGCAGCGTAGATAACCAAGAGACCCAGTACTTC. Full variable domain (rest looked up from reference TRBV9 and TRBJ2-5): DSGVTQTPKHLITATGQRVTLRCSPRSGDLSVYWYQQSLDQGLQFLIQYYNGEERAKGNILERFSAQQFPDLHSELNLSSLELGDSALYFCASSVDNQETQYFGPGTRLLVL.

The chain uses TRBV6-1 and TRBJ2-7; no definite D call. The CDR3 runs 11 residues. V gave up 5 bases and J gave up 7 bases, with 9 bases separating them. CDR1 MNHNS and CDR2 SASEGT come from the germline V gene. As DNA, the CDR3 is TGTGCCAGCAGTTCCTATGGGGAGCAGTACTTC. This sequence encodes CASSSYGEQYF.

The chain uses TRBV4-2 and TRBJ2-7, with TRBD1 matching over 9 bases. V shed 4 bases and J 6 bases; nucleotides not matched to a gene: 1. Germline CDR1 LGHNA, CDR2 YNFKEQ. The CDR3 loop spans 12 amino acids. The CDR3 reads CASSPDRGEQYF. In DNA, the CDR3 is TGTGCCAGCAGCCCGGACAGGGGCGAGCAGTACTTC.

The CDR3 DNA follows: TGTGCCAGCAGGGGGGGGGTGAGCAATCAGCCCCAGCATTTT. Translated, it gives CASRGGVSNQPQHF. The V and J genes are TRBV2 and TRBJ1-5; tentatively, D is TRBD1 (5 bases). CDR1 and CDR2 (germline): SNHLY, FYNNEI. The CDR3 loop spans 14 amino acids. Trimming shortened V by 6 bases and J by 1 base, and 10 bases separated the two germline ends.

The rearrangement joins TRBV13 to TRBJ2-1, with D perhaps matching TRBD2 (6 bases). Germline values: CDR1 PRHDT, CDR2 FYEKMQ (reference sequence). The CDR3 is 11 residues long. The V end lost 5 bases, the J end lost 15 bases, and 14 bases lay between the germline ends. CDR3 sequence: CASSDGGPGFF. The CDR3 nucleotides read TGTGCCAGCAGCGACGGAGGGCCAGGGTTCTTC.

The genes are TRBV29-1 and TRBJ1-2; tentatively, D is TRBD1 (5 bases). Germline assignment: CDR1 SQVTM and CDR2 ANQGSEA. V dropped 5 bases and J dropped 4 bases, with 17 bases sitting between them. The length of the CDR3 is 14 residues. CDR3 residues: CSVWPQGTSYGYTF. In nucleotides, the CDR3 is TGCAGCGTTTGGCCCCAGGGAACTTCCTATGGCTACACCTTC.

The rearrangement joins TRBV2 to TRBJ2-3; maybe TRBD2 (6 bases). The germline CDR1 and CDR2 sequences are SNHLY and FYNNEI. V shed 6 bases and J shed 6 bases, with 22 bases lying between them. CDR3 length: 16 amino acids. The CDR3 region is CASRVQTSNPRDTQYF. The CDR3 nucleotides are TGTGCCAGCAGGGTACAAACTAGCAACCCGAGGGATACGCAGTATTTT.

This chain uses TRBV5-4 with TRBJ2-7; 8 nucleotides line up with TRBD1. CDR3 size: 16 residues. V was clipped by 6 bases and J by 3 bases; unmatched bases: 14. Germline V lookup: CDR1 SGHNT, CDR2 YYREEE (reference sequence). CDR3 loop: CASTQGGQGGNYEQYF. For the CDR3, the DNA is TGTGCCAGCACCCAGGGTGGACAGGGAGGAAACTACGAGCAGTACTTC.

J is TRBJ2-5 and V is TRBV5-1; TRBD1 matches at 9 bases. The J segment lost 4 bases and the V segment lost 0 bases, leaving 7 bases of the junction unmatched. There are 16 residues in the CDR3. Germline CDR1 and CDR2: SGHRS and YFSETQ. CDR3 loop: CASSLEGTGIGETQYF. The DNA of the CDR3 is TGCGCCAGCAGCTTGGAGGGGACAGGGATCGGAGAGACCCAGTACTTC.

The V gene is TRBV10-3, the J gene TRBJ1-1; D not certain. The germline V and J ends were trimmed by 8 bases and 4 bases, with 14 bases remaining between them. Germline CDR1 and CDR2: ENHRY and SYGVKD. CDR3 length equals 13 residues. CDR3 sequence: CAILKEVGTEAFF. The CDR3, as DNA: TGTGCCATCTTGAAGGAGGTTGGCACTGAAGCTTTCTTT.

The chain employs TRBV6-4 and TRBJ2-7; weak D call: TRBD2 (5 bases). The CDR3 runs to 12 residues. With 8 bases removed from V and 2 bases from J, the gap between germline ends came to 10 bases. Germline loops: CDR1 MRHNA, CDR2 SNTAGT. CDR3 protein: CASGEPTYEQYF. CDR3 coding DNA: TGTGCCAGCGGGGAGCCTACCTACGAGCAGTACTTC.

This sequence joins TRBV13 and TRBJ2-2; D may correspond to TRBD1 or TRBD2 (6 bases each). Germline CDR1 is PRHDT and CDR2 is FYEKMQ (reference sequence). V shed 5 bases and J shed 3 bases, with 16 bases lying between them. CDR3 size: 16 residues. The CDR3 loop reads CASSVEGGTDTGELFF. In DNA, the CDR3 is TGTGCCAGCAGCGTAGAGGGGGGCACAGACACCGGGGAGCTGTTTTTT.

The chain uses TRBV16 and TRBJ2-7, with TRBD2 matching over 7 bases. The CDR3 loop spans 13 amino acids. Germline V gives CDR1 KGHSY, CDR2 FQNENV. The ends lost 2 bases at V and 7 bases at J; junction bases unmatched: 5. CDR3 amino acids: CASSQPGGREQYF. In DNA, the CDR3 is TGTGCCAGCAGCCAACCGGGGGGTAGGGAGCAGTACTTC.

The J gene is TRBJ1-5, the V gene TRBV19; 7 bases line up with TRBD1. CDR1 and CDR2 from the germline V gene are LNHDA and SQIVND (reference sequence). Germline trimming cut 5 bases from V and 2 bases from J; bases unmatched to any gene: 6. CDR3 size: 15 residues. In nucleotides, the CDR3 is TGTGCCAGTAGTGCAGGGGGGCGCGGCAATCAGCCCCAGCATTTT. As protein: CASSAGGRGNQPQHF.